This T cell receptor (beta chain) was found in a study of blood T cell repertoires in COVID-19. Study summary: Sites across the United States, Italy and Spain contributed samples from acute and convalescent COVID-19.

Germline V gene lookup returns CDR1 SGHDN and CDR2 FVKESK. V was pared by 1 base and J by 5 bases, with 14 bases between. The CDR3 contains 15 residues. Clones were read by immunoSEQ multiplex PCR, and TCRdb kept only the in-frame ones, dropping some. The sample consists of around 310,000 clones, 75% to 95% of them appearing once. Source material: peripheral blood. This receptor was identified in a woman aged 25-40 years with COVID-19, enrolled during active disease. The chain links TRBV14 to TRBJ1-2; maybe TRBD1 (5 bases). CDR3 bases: TGTGCCAGCAGCCAAGCAGGGAGGGCCCGATATGGCTACACCTTC. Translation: CASSQAGRARYGYTF.